This section outlines one TCR beta chain sequence together with its context. The sample belongs to a study of T cell changes during pregnancy in multiple sclerosis. The V end was cut by 1 base, the J end by 9 bases, with 7 bases between. Germline V gene lookup returns CDR1 SGHTA and CDR2 FQGTGA. The length of the CDR3 is 12 residues. Sequenced by immunoSEQ multiplex PCR; TCRdb stores in-frame clones only, minus some. The sample holds fewer than 90,000 clones, approximately 95% seen once. The sequence came from a female donor with multiple sclerosis, enrolled in a pregnancy study. This chain joins TRBV7-3 and TRBJ2-1; D remains ambiguous. Sequencing used peripheral blood, obtained in the first trimester of pregnancy. CDR3 loop: CASSLMQVEQFF. The CDR3 bases are TGTGCCAGCAGCTTAATGCAGGTTGAGCAGTTCTTC.